A selection of T cell receptor beta chains follows, all from one sample in a study of blood T cell repertoires in COVID-19. Method: immunoSEQ multiplex PCR; TCRdb's copy keeps in-frame clones and lacks some. The data hold 60,000 to 70,000 clones, with 91% observed a single time. The sequencing input was peripheral blood. The source of these receptors is a human donor with active COVID-19. The donor label of this sample is uncertain. The CDR3 runs from the conserved cysteine through the conserved F or W. D genes are given only for firm matches. For some rows the clone size is stated as once, few or many, or as a class when expanded; others skip it.

v_gene	j_gene	abundance	d_gene	CDR3nt	CDR3aa
TRBV12-3/TRBV12-4	TRBJ2-4	NA	NA	TGTGCCAGCAGTTCCCAACAGGGTGGAATTCAGTACTTC	CASSSQQGGIQYF
TRBV6-5	TRBJ2-7	NA	NA	TGTGCCAGCAGTTCCCCCGGGGATAACGAGCAGTACTTC	CASSSPGDNEQYF
TRBV6-5	TRBJ2-1	NA	TRBD1	TGTGCCAGCAGTCTACGGGACAGCAATGAGCAGTTCTTC	CASSLRDSNEQFF
TRBV7-8	TRBJ1-5	NA	NA	TGTGCCAGCTCCCAGGTTTATAGCAATCAGCCCCAGCATTTT	CASSQVYSNQPQHF
TRBV19	TRBJ2-1	NA	NA	TGTGCCAGTAGAGGGGGGGAGTCCCCACTTGGTTACAATGAGCAGTTCTTC	CASRGGESPLGYNEQFF
TRBV29-1	TRBJ2-1	NA	NA	TGCAGCGTTGTGGTGGACAGCCTATACAATGAGCAGTTCTTC	CSVVVDSLYNEQFF
TRBV10-3	TRBJ2-1	NA	TRBD2	TGTGCCGTCATAGCGGGGGACAATGAGCAGTTCTTC	CAVIAGDNEQFF
TRBV9	TRBJ2-3	NA	TRBD2	TGTGCCAGCAGCGTAACGGTGGGGACTAGCGGGACCAACACAGATACGCAGTATTTT	CASSVTVGTSGTNTDTQYF
TRBV11-3	TRBJ2-4	NA	NA	TGTGCCAGCAGCTTAGAGACGACGGGGTTAAACATTCAGTACTTC	CASSLETTGLNIQYF
TRBV19	TRBJ2-3	NA	NA	TGTGCCACAAACAGGGCCCGCACAGATACGCAGTATTTT	CATNRARTDTQYF
TRBV10-3	TRBJ1-2	NA	NA	TGTGCCATCAGTGAGTCGGGGCAGGGAAACTATGGCTACACCTTC	CAISESGQGNYGYTF
TRBV7-2	TRBJ1-4	NA	TRBD1	TGTGCCAGCAGCTCACAGGGGCGGGTTAATGAAAAACTGTTTTTT	CASSSQGRVNEKLFF
TRBV18	TRBJ2-1	NA	TRBD2	TGTGCCAGCTCACCTAGCGGGAGGGCCGCCTACAATGAGCAGTTCTTC	CASSPSGRAAYNEQFF
TRBV7-3	TRBJ2-6	NA	NA	TGTGCCAGCGGGCTCCCTGGGGCCAACGTCCTGACTTTC	CASGLPGANVLTF
TRBV29-1	TRBJ1-1	once	NA	TGCAGCGTTGTCAGGATGTCTGAAGCTTTCTTT	CSVVRMSEAFF
TRBV27	TRBJ1-2	NA	NA	TGTGCCAGCAGAGCAGGGGCTTATGGCTACACCTTC	CASRAGAYGYTF
TRBV2	TRBJ1-5	NA	NA	TGTGCCAGCAGTCCACCACAGGTCTTTAACAATCAGCCCCAGCATTTT	CASSPPQVFNNQPQHF
TRBV2	TRBJ1-4	NA	TRBD1	TGTGCCAGCAGTTTAGGACAGGCACTAACTAATGAAAAACTGTTTTTT	CASSLGQALTNEKLFF
TRBV6-2/TRBV6-3	TRBJ2-7	NA	TRBD2	TGTGCCAGCAGTCCCCGGACTAGCGGGAGGAATGAGCAGTACTTC	CASSPRTSGRNEQYF
TRBV28	TRBJ1-4	NA	TRBD1	TGTGCCAGCAGGCCGGGACAGGGAAATGAAAAACTGTTTTTT	CASRPGQGNEKLFF
TRBV7-6	TRBJ2-1	once	NA	TGTGCCAGCAGCTTACAGCCTAGCGGAGGGGGGGATGAGCAGTTCTTC	CASSLQPSGGGDEQFF
TRBV29-1	TRBJ2-2	NA	NA	TGCAGCGCCGACAGCTTTCGGGGGGGGGAGCTGTTTTTT	CSADSFRGGELFF
TRBV3-1/TRBV3-2	TRBJ2-1	NA	NA	TGTGCCAGCAGCCTTCGAGGGCGGTGGGAGTTCTTC	CASSLRGRWEFF
TRBV19	TRBJ1-1	NA	NA	TGTGCCAGTAGTATTCCAGGGAAGAGCACTGAAGCTTTCTTT	CASSIPGKSTEAFF
TRBV28	TRBJ1-3	NA	TRBD1	TGTGCCAGCTTCAGACAGGGCTCTGGAAACACCATATATTTT	CASFRQGSGNTIYF
TRBV7-9	TRBJ1-2	few	NA	TGTGCCAGCAGCCCACTATCCTATGGCTACACCTTC	CASSPLSYGYTF